This T cell receptor (beta chain) is drawn from a study of T cells in Graves' hyperthyroidism and ophthalmopathy. This clonotype was seen many times. CDR1 and CDR2 from the germline V gene are SEHNR and FQNEAQ (reference sequence). This CDR3 has 16 amino acids. The V gene lost 2 bases and the J gene lost 3 bases, with 17 bases spanning the gap. TCR beta CDR3 sequences were amplified from RNA transcripts. An initial round of RT-PCR targeting the TCR CDR3 relied on the HTBI primer set. TCRdb redid the calling of the multiplex PCR reads with MiXCR, one entry per CDR3 protein. The table has fewer than 450,000 distinct CDR3 sequences, roughly 15% seen once.

The rearrangement joins TRBV7-9 to TRBJ2-7; maybe TRBD2 (5 bases). Sequencing input: blood. The TCR comes from a woman aged 55-70 years with Graves' ophthalmopathy. The CDR3 nucleotides read TGTGCCAGCAGCTTACCATCCGGGATGTTGAGCTACGAGCAGTACTTC. This encodes CASSLPSGMLSYEQYF. Using reference TRBV7-9 and TRBJ2-7 for the parts outside the CDR3, the full variable domain is DTGVSQNPRHKITKRGQNVTFRCDPISEHNRLYWYRQTLGQGPEFLTYFQNEAQLEKSRLLSDRFSAERPKGSFSTLEIQRTEQGDSAMYLCASSLPSGMLSYEQYFGPGTRLTVT.